These 6 T cell receptor beta chains share one sample of origin, sequenced in a study of blood T cell repertoires in COVID-19 (dated by TCRdb to the early 2020s). The library came from the immunoSEQ multiplex PCR assay. Imported from immuneACCESS, the table was reduced by TCRdb to in-frame sequences with V and J called. These copies leave out some clones; in studies compared against another copy, an unresolved V gene accounts for under half, and the cause of the remainder is not known. For this sample the table gives roughly 59,000 clones, of which around 73% were detected only once. Roughly 12% of the sample lies in the top ten. The sequenced sample consisted of peripheral blood. The receptors were sampled from an elderly man with acute or convalescent COVID-19.

The chain couples TRBV4-2 to TRBJ2-7, with 10 bases aligning to TRBD1. Germline lookup yields CDR1 LGHNA and CDR2 YNFKEQ. The V gene end was trimmed by 0 bases and the J gene end by 0 bases; junction bases not matched to a gene: 5. CDR3 length: 17 residues. The CDR3 DNA sequence: TGTGCCAGCAGCCAAGAGGGCGGGACAGGGGCCTCCTACGAGCAGTACTTC. This codes for CASSQEGGTGASYEQYF.

The chain has TRBV7-9 and TRBJ2-3; 8 bases are shared with TRBD1. The CDR3 has 17 amino acids. Germline-derived CDR1 and CDR2 are SEHNR and FQNEAQ (reference sequence). Trimming took 1 base from V and 0 from J; bases not matched to a gene: 6. Written as DNA, the CDR3 is TGTGCCAGCAGCTTAGGGCCCAGGGGGCCCAGCACAGATACGCAGTATTTT. It encodes CASSLGPRGPSTDTQYF. The variable domain in full, completed from reference TRBV7-9 and TRBJ2-3, reads DTGVSQNPRHKITKRGQNVTFRCDPISEHNRLYWYRQTLGQGPEFLTYFQNEAQLEKSRLLSDRFSAERPKGSFSTLEIQRTEQGDSAMYLCASSLGPRGPSTDTQYFGPGTRLTVL.

This rearrangement joins TRBV11-3 to TRBJ2-7; weak D call: TRBD2 (5 bases). Trimming removed 0 bases at V and 7 bases at J, with 13 bases between. The CDR3 sequence is 14 residues long. Germline V gene data show CDR1 as SGHNT and CDR2 as YENEEA. The DNA for the CDR3 is TGTGCCAGCAGCTTAGAGGGCCTGAGGGAGGAGCAGTACTTC. Its protein product is CASSLEGLREEQYF.

This chain joins TRBV19 and TRBJ2-5; a possible D gene is TRBD2 (6 bases). The CDR3 length is 15 residues. CDR1 LNHDA and CDR2 SQIVND come from the germline V gene (reference sequence). V dropped 7 bases and J dropped 7 bases, with 22 bases sitting between them. CDR3: CASTNPGVSRGTQYF. CDR3 sequence (DNA): TGTGCCAGTACCAATCCCGGGGTCTCGCGGGGGACCCAGTACTTC.

This clone was observed once. V is TRBV15 and J is TRBJ2-7, with 8 bases lining up with TRBD1. This CDR3 spans 15 amino acids. CDR1 and CDR2 from the germline V gene are LNHNV and YYDKDF (reference sequence). V shed 6 bases and J 2 bases; nucleotides not matched to a gene: 9. For the CDR3, the DNA is TGTGCCACCAGGAGGGACAGGAGTCTTACCTACGAGCAGTACTTC. It translates to CATRRDRSLTYEQYF.

The gene calls are TRBV6-5 and TRBJ2-7; a possible D gene is TRBD1 (6 bases). Looked up from germline, CDR1 is MNHEY and CDR2 is SVGAGI. The CDR3 length is 15 residues. The germline V and J ends were trimmed by 6 bases and 0 bases, with 15 bases remaining between them. The DNA for the CDR3 is TGTGCCAGCAGCGTCGGACAGCCGATCTCCTACGAGCAGTACTTC. Residues: CASSVGQPISYEQYF.